Each of the 15 T cell receptor beta chains below was sequenced from the same sample in a study of cytomegalovirus exposure and HLA in healthy donors. Here immunoSEQ multiplex PCR was the method, and the copy in TCRdb shows in-frame clones only, minus some. The sample holds approximately 270,000 clones, about 86% seen once. The material sequenced was PBMCs. The receptors were sampled from a woman under 30 in good health and CMV-seronegative.

This clone was found once. The chain uses TRBV29-1 and TRBJ2-7, with 11 bases that match TRBD1. V dropped 6 bases and J dropped 4; count of bases not matched to a gene: 2. The CDR3 sequence is 12 residues long. The germline V gene encodes CDR1 SQVTM and CDR2 ANQGSEA. The CDR3 here is CSVGTGGYEQYF. CDR3 bases: TGCAGCGTCGGGACAGGGGGGTACGAGCAGTACTTC.

The chain couples TRBV5-6 to TRBJ2-5, with D hard to call. The CDR3 is 12 residues long. Germline V gives CDR1 SGHDT, CDR2 YYEEEE. V was pared by 4 bases and J by 5 bases, with 9 bases between. DNA of the CDR3: TGTGCCAGCAGCGTGGGTTCGGAGACCCAGTACTTC. It specifies CASSVGSETQYF.

In its sample, this clone was seen a few times. The chain joins TRBV28 to TRBJ2-5, with D possibly matching TRBD1 (5 bases). The ends were cut back, 3 bases at V and 10 bases at J, with 9 bases in the middle. CDR1 and CDR2 from the germline V gene are MDHEN and SYDVKM. The CDR3 length is 11 residues. CDR3 sequence reads: CASSFWGFQYF. CDR3 nucleotide sequence: TGTGCCAGCAGTTTCTGGGGCTTCCAGTACTTC.

The CDR3 loop is CSVEDLGQGYNEQFF. CDR3 DNA: TGCAGCGTTGAAGATCTGGGACAGGGGTACAATGAGCAGTTCTTC. The chain employs TRBV29-1 and TRBJ2-1; 10 bases are a match to TRBD1. The germline V gene has CDR1 SQVTM and CDR2 ANQGSEA. The V segment lost 0 bases and the J segment 4 bases; nucleotides outside the gene matches: 3. The CDR3 has 15 residues.

This clone showed up just a few times. V gene TRBV6-4 combines with J gene TRBJ2-3; perhaps TRBD1 as D (5 bases). The CDR3 runs to 15 residues. Germline V CDR1 and CDR2: MRHNA, SNTAGT. Trimming removed 3 bases at V and 2 bases at J, with 12 bases between. The CDR3 spells CASSDARADTDTQYF. The CDR3 coding sequence is TGTGCCAGCAGTGATGCCAGGGCGGACACAGATACGCAGTATTTT.

The chain's CDR3 is CSVQSGARSYTF. CDR3 nucleotides: TGCAGCGTCCAGTCAGGGGCCCGGAGCTACACCTTC. The chain joins TRBV29-1 to TRBJ1-2; D is perhaps TRBD1 (6 bases). Trimming took off 6 bases at V and 9 bases at J, with 17 bases between the two ends. This CDR3 is 12 amino acids long. The V gene's germline CDR1 is SQVTM and CDR2 ANQGSEA.

The chain couples TRBV4-1 to TRBJ1-6, with D unresolved. The CDR3 extends over 15 amino acids. The V gene lost 1 base and the J gene lost 9 bases, with 13 bases spanning the gap. Germline CDR1 is MGHRA and CDR2 is YSYEKL. CDR3 sequence reads: CASSQGGGRISPLHF. For the CDR3, the DNA is TGCGCCAGCAGCCAAGGAGGAGGGAGGATTTCACCCCTCCACTTT.

V and J are TRBV30 and TRBJ1-1; the match to TRBD1 covers 7 bases. V was clipped by 2 bases and J by 6 bases; unmatched bases: 6. CDR1 and CDR2 from the germline V gene are GTSNPN and SVGIG (reference sequence). The CDR3 has 13 residues. In nucleotides, the CDR3 is TGTGCCTGGAGTTTGGACAGGTTCGCTGAAGCTTTCTTT. Translated: CAWSLDRFAEAFF.

J is TRBJ1-1 and V is TRBV18; D gene uncertain. Germline V gives CDR1 KGHSH, CDR2 LQKENI. The ends were cut back, 6 bases at V and 5 bases at J, with 7 bases in the middle. This CDR3 spans 11 amino acids. The CDR3 loop is CASSLLTEAFF. Written as DNA, the CDR3 is TGTGCCAGCTCCCTCCTAACTGAAGCTTTCTTT.

The rearrangement joins TRBV7-9 to TRBJ2-1; 7 nucleotides agree with TRBD2. Trimming removed 3 bases from V and 3 bases from J; junction bases left unmatched: 2. The germline gives CDR1 SEHNR, CDR2 FQNEAQ (reference sequence). This CDR3 has 14 residues. CDR3 region: CASSLGGFYNEQFF. In nucleotides, the CDR3 is TGTGCCAGCAGCTTGGGGGGGTTCTACAATGAGCAGTTCTTC.

This chain joins TRBV28 and TRBJ2-7, with TRBD2 as a possible D gene (6 bases). Trimming pared 3 bases from V and 3 bases from J, leaving 12 bases between. This CDR3 has 14 amino acids. Germline CDR1 reads MDHEN; CDR2 reads SYDVKM. The CDR3 reads CASSLGGPNYEQYF. The CDR3 DNA is TGTGCCAGCAGTTTGGGGGGACCGAACTACGAGCAGTACTTC.

This rearrangement joins TRBV5-1 to TRBJ2-7; 8 nucleotides align to TRBD2. Germline CDR1 and CDR2: SGHRS and YFSETQ. V gave up 4 bases and J gave up 5 bases; unmatched junction bases: 11. The CDR3 extends over 15 amino acids. This chain's CDR3 is CASSPGGSGSHEQYF. The CDR3 DNA is TGCGCCAGCAGCCCTGGAGGCAGCGGGAGCCACGAGCAGTACTTC.

This clone was observed many times. Here the CDR3 DNA reads TGTGCCAGCAGCCCCGATAGCTCCCTCTATGGCTACACCTTC. Residues: CASSPDSSLYGYTF. The V call is TRBV11-2, the J call TRBJ1-2; D gene uncertain. Trimming removed 5 bases at V and 4 bases at J, with 14 bases between. CDR3 size: 14 residues. In germline, CDR1 is SGHAT, CDR2 FQNNGV.

The chain couples TRBV6-6 to TRBJ1-1; TRBD1 agrees at 11 bases. The CDR3 is made up of 16 amino acids. The ends lost 5 bases at V and 4 bases at J; junction bases unmatched: 9. The germline CDR1 and CDR2 sequences are MNHNY and SVGAGI (reference sequence). CDR3 DNA: TGTGCCAGCAGTCCCGGACAGGGGGCATGGATCACTGAAGCTTTCTTT. It encodes CASSPGQGAWITEAFF.

In DNA form, the CDR3 reads TGTGCCAGCAGCGCAGAGGGGACTAGCGGGAGGGCCATGGGGGGTGAGCAGTTCTTC. This codes for CASSAEGTSGRAMGGEQFF. The J gene is TRBJ2-1, the V gene TRBV9; 16 positions agree with TRBD2. V gave up 3 bases and J gave up 9 bases; unmatched junction bases: 15. Germline assignment: CDR1 SGDLS and CDR2 YYNGEE. The length of the CDR3 is 19 residues. Variable domain in full (rest from reference TRBV9 and TRBJ2-1): DSGVTQTPKHLITATGQRVTLRCSPRSGDLSVYWYQQSLDQGLQFLIQYYNGEERAKGNILERFSAQQFPDLHSELNLSSLELGDSALYFCASSAEGTSGRAMGGEQFFGPGTRLTVL.